The source of this TCR beta chain is a study of cytomegalovirus exposure and HLA in healthy donors. Germline V lookup: CDR1 SGHRS, CDR2 YFSETQ. CDR3 length: 15 residues. V dropped 4 bases and J dropped 2; count of bases not matched to a gene: 9. Study findings and constraints: Rare TCR sequences dominated, though some public TCRs recurred in many donors. The study flagged some 170 TCR beta chains as cytomegalovirus-associated.

This clone showed up just a few times. The antigen is not known. The PCR made use of 60 Vbeta and 13 Jbeta primers. Repertoires were generated with immunoSEQ multiplex PCR, while TCRdb's copy carries only in-frame clones and drops some. The sample lists 150,000 to 200,000 clones, around 85% seen once, with about 1.8% in the top ten. J is TRBJ2-7 and V is TRBV5-1; 7 bases match TRBD1. This TCR came from a man between 18 and 29 years old in good health and CMV-seronegative. What was sequenced was PBMCs. The CDR3 DNA is TGCGCCAGCAGCGACGGGGACAGCCTGGCCTACGAGCAGTACTTC. As protein: CASSDGDSLAYEQYF.